Detailed here is one TCR beta chain. Its binding antigen is unknown. No much larger clone exists at a distance of one base, and base qualities are not known. V is reduced by 0 bases and J by 0 bases, leaving a spacing of 18 bases between them. The CDR3 holds 18 amino acids from the cysteine to the phenylalanine. The DNA shown is the 54-base CDR3, in frame from base 1. CDR1 SGDLS and CDR2 YYNGEE were looked up in the germline V gene. The protocol used for the library was the immunoSEQ multiplex PCR assay. For the multiplex PCR, a mixture combining 60 forward primers for TCR Vbeta segments and 13 reverse primers for TCR Jbeta segments was used. Amplification of the CDR3 region of rearranged TCR beta genes was performed with a multiplex PCR assay on genomic DNA. The amplified TCR beta libraries were sequenced on the Illumina HiSeq System as 87-base-pair reads. Turning to the authors' computational methods: Across the 500 to 700 repertoires, a later analysis counted roughly 77 million unique TCR beta chains, 8.5 million to 12 million of which were shared by at least two donors. Raw reads were error-corrected and collapsed into unique sequences with a nearest-neighbor algorithm that merged closely related sequences to remove PCR and sequencing errors. To assign V, D and J gene segments, CDR3 sequences were aligned to IMGT reference sequences. For a sequence to be retained, a match of at least six nucleotides was required to both a V gene segment and a J gene segment. Rearrangements were classified as productive when the CDR3 lacked stop codons and remained in frame with V and J, and all other rearrangements were classified as non-productive. CDR3 was defined according to IMGT convention as the region running from the second conserved V-encoded cysteine to the conserved J-encoded phenylalanine. Sequences without an unambiguous match to a single V gene segment were excluded from the earlier analysis of 450 to 650 of the donors. An earlier analysis of a few hundred of the donors classified V segments as functional when productive rearrangements were above 56.7% and as segregating when the standard deviation between donors was above 5%. A statistical classification framework was built for diagnosing cytomegalovirus status from the catalog of TCR beta chain sequences. In a later analysis, V and J genes were assigned by comparing TCR nucleotide sequences against IMGT/GENE-DB human TR gene sequences. The TCRdist pipeline was used in a later analysis to assign CDR3 sequences and most-parsimonious VDJ recombination scenarios. In a later analysis, each TCR beta chain was defined by its CDR3 amino acid sequence together with its V-gene family, and reads without a unique V-gene family were excluded. As a way to deal with suspected cross-contamination and a sequencing artifact, a later analysis dropped 450 to 600 nucleotide sequences that were highly shared and had low generation probability. For each public chain, a later analysis derived a clonal expansion index from normalized ranks of inferred template counts within each repertoire. In a later analysis, generation probabilities were computed using a VDJ recombination model fitted to out-of-frame rearrangements, and the results were checked against IGoR. Hypergeometric tests were used in a later analysis to score TCR-TCR, TCR-HLA and TCR-CMV co-occurrence, with a repertoire-size bias correction applied to the TCR pairs. To estimate false discovery rates, a later analysis permuted the HLA or CMV assignments 20 times. In a later analysis, co-occurring TCRs were grouped using DBSCAN, with TCRdist sequence similarity added in when clustering inside HLA-allele-positive subsets. Repertoires with fewer than 30,000 or more than 120,000 public chains, plus five repertoires with anomalous nucleotide sharing, were excluded from co-occurrence clustering. This immuneACCESS table, as held by TCRdb, lists in-frame sequences with V and J called but not all clones. Of the missing ones, under half trace to an unresolved V gene in checked studies; the others have no known cause. D and trimming come from the DNA, and the V and J calls and clone size come from that table. This sample holds about 210,000 clones; approximately 90% were observed only once. The ten largest clonotypes hold approximately 0.98% of the sample.

The cohort consisted of hundreds of healthy bone marrow donors. At the time of sampling, every cohort member was nominally healthy, though immune exposures that went unrecorded were likely present. The donor tested CMV seronegative, placing the donor among the 350 to 400 seronegative members of the cohort. A peripheral blood sample was provided by each donor, and peripheral blood mononuclear cells were used for TCR beta sequencing. Genomic DNA extraction from the blood cell samples was performed with the Qiagen DNeasy Blood Extraction Kit. This entry is derived from a study of cytomegalovirus exposure and HLA in healthy donors (TCRdb year 2017). Looking at the study overall: An earlier analysis of approximately 640 of the donors reported 250 to 350 Gb of sequence data and some 120 million unique TCR beta sequences from some 180 million T cells. To decide whether each TCR beta V gene segment behaved as functional or pseudogenic, an earlier analysis of several hundred of the donors relied on high-throughput TCR beta sequencing. Donor age, sex, ethnicity and CMV serostatus were compiled together with the repertoire data. The study used immunosequencing to profile the T cell repertoires of around 600 subjects and linked those repertoires to cytomegalovirus serostatus. Class I and class II HLA loci were covered by the typing at four-digit resolution. Approximately 310 gigabases of sequencing data and around 85 million unique TCR sequences made up an early release that covered 500 to 650 HLA-typed donors. To predict cytomegalovirus infection status, the study brought together high-throughput TCR immunosequencing, statistical association of individual TCRs with disease status, and machine learning. Four or five DR-DQ haplotypes were handled as single units for association and clustering, since linkage in the cohort was strong. On average, around 200,000 unique TCR beta nucleotide sequences were sequenced per donor among about 400 genotyped donors of the cohort, with about 17% of those sequences being non-productive. A later analysis re-analyzed previously published TCR beta repertoires from 666 donors and added high-resolution HLA genotyping to study TCR occurrence patterns. Genome-wide SNP genotypes for about 55% of the 666 donors were used in a later genetic analysis, which treated that subset as a discovery cohort. The later analysis used no new phenotypic data to find candidate immune exposures, relying instead on TCR beta sequences and their occurrence across donors. A separate validation cohort of roughly 130 different subjects was used in addition to the roughly 640-subject first cohort. All discovery cohort repertoires had been generated using a single sequencing platform. Typing coverage varied by locus: roughly 629-630 donors for A, B, C, DRB1 and DQB1; under 550 for DQA1; around 570 for DPA1; roughly 450 for DPB1. The aim of the study was to test whether cataloging public T cell receptors could identify signatures of past pathogen exposure. Of the 300 to 500 genotyped donors, 75% to 85% were placed in the genetic ancestry cluster associated with self-reported Caucasian donors. Broader findings and caveats from the paper: Some IMGT-functional V segments, including TRBV6-2 and TRBV6-3, could not be told apart with the 87-base-pair reads, so those segments were excluded. In a later analysis, the rate of TCR association differed among HLA loci, with DRB1 alleles having the most associated TCRs and HLA-C alleles having the fewest. Because counts were too low, some 17 rarely observed V segments, including chromosome 9 orphons, were left out of the earlier analysis of about 500 of the donors. A cluster of highly shared sequence variants was judged likely to be a technical artifact of the sequencing pipeline. An association between a missense DCLRE1C variant and V-gene and J-gene trimming of TCR beta chains was found in a later genetic analysis and replicated in an independent cohort. Only TCR beta chains were sequenced in this cohort, and the absence of alpha or paired-chain data limited detectable features. Linkage disequilibrium might explain the correlated functional status among segregating V segments, but an unknown experimental factor could not be excluded. A later analysis associated about 18,000 TCR beta sequences with specific HLA alleles at a false discovery rate of 0.05. A later analysis reported that several top co-occurrence clusters appeared linked to parvovirus B19, influenza, CMV and Epstein-Barr virus. In the study, approximately 150 TCR beta chains were listed as associated with cytomegalovirus. Immune exposure information for the cohort was limited to CMV serostatus. In an earlier analysis of a few hundred of the donors, most TCR beta V segments were observed in productive rearrangements about 87% or about 30% of the time, broadly matching IMGT annotations. Because some donors lacked HLA typing at each locus, the association tests relied only on the typed subset. A later analysis found that most CMV-associated TCR beta chains appeared HLA-restricted, with HLA associations seemingly driven largely by CMV exposure. Presence/absence analyses assumed roughly uniform sequencing depth across donors, an assumption that may not hold. A further reported finding was that TCR beta sequences accurately predicted the HLA-A and HLA-B alleles for most subjects in the first cohort. In a later genetic analysis, fewer N-insertions in productive TCRs were reported among donors in an Asian-associated ancestry cluster than the roughly 700-donor mean. The classifier was reported to diagnose cytomegalovirus status with high specificity and sensitivity in both the original and validation cohorts. In vitro tests confirmed that a few of the cytomegalovirus-associated TCR beta chains recognize cytomegalovirus antigens. When HLA alleles, especially DR and DQ, strongly co-occurred, attributing TCR associations to individual alleles was difficult. The authors suggested that the approach could potentially be extended to other disease states and immunological phenotypes. While some public TCRs were present in many individuals, most TCR sequences turned up only very rarely across donors. In a later analysis, HLA-associated TCR beta chains were found to be more clonally expanded and to have lower generation probabilities than equally common non-associated chains.

The sequenced material came from PBMCs. This receptor was identified in a boy aged 2 to 10 in good health and CMV-seronegative. In this chain, TRBV9 is recombined with TRBJ1-2; TRBD1 could be the D gene, as 6 bases match. The CDR3 protein: CASSVEVFWDTSNYGYTF. The DNA sequence reads TGTGCCAGCAGCGTAGAGGTCTTTTGGGACACATCTAACTATGGCTACACCTTC.